A selection of T cell receptor beta chains follows, all from one sample in a study of blood T cell repertoires in COVID-19. TCRdb's table, derived via immunoSEQ multiplex PCR, lists solely in-frame clones and lacks some. Of a few hundred thousand clones listed, 85% to 90% are singletons. The sequenced sample was PBMCs or T cells enriched from blood (not recorded which). Receptors originate from a woman aged 45-65 years who had been exposed to COVID-19. Each CDR3 is given with its conserved first and last residue. Each record gives: D gene, V gene, J gene, clone size, CDR3 protein, CDR3 DNA. The D gene is left open where the match is weak. Size is omitted from some rows. Given values are once, few, many or a class for expanded clones.

TRBD1	TRBV2	TRBJ2-1	-	CASSNRDRGRTEQFF	TGTGCCAGCAGTAACAGGGACAGGGGGCGGACTGAGCAGTTCTTC
TRBD1	TRBV3-1/TRBV3-2	TRBJ2-1	-	CASSPGTGLFF	TGTGCCAGCAGCCCCGGGACAGGCTTATTCTTC
-	TRBV10-3	TRBJ1-1	-	CAISESEGRTEAFF	TGTGCCATCAGTGAGTCGGAGGGACGGACTGAAGCTTTCTTT
TRBD2	TRBV10-3	TRBJ2-6	-	CAISEWTSGGTRRGANVLTF	TGTGCCATCAGTGAGTGGACTAGCGGGGGGACGCGGCGGGGAGCCAACGTCCTGACTTTC
-	TRBV5-1	TRBJ2-2	-	CASSPFFGELFF	TGCGCCAGCAGCCCTTTCTTCGGGGAGCTGTTTTTT
-	TRBV12-3/TRBV12-4	TRBJ1-6	-	CASSFEGRSPLHF	TGTGCCAGCAGTTTCGAGGGCAGATCACCCCTCCACTTT
-	TRBV2	TRBJ2-1	-	CASSEGGFGNEQFF	TGTGCCAGCAGTGAAGGAGGGTTTGGCAATGAGCAGTTCTTC
-	TRBV5-1	TRBJ2-6	-	CASSTGAGANVLTF	TGCGCCAGCAGCACGGGAGCTGGGGCCAACGTCCTGACTTTC
-	TRBV25-1	TRBJ2-2	-	CASSERVFGTGELFF	TGTGCCAGCAGTGAGCGGGTATTTGGAACCGGGGAGCTGTTTTTT
-	TRBV19	TRBJ2-1	-	CASSQGRGIEQFF	TGTGCCAGTAGTCAGGGACGCGGGATTGAGCAGTTCTTC
-	TRBV4-2	TRBJ1-3	-	CASSQDPVVISGNTIYF	TGTGCCAGCAGCCAAGATCCGGTAGTGATCTCTGGAAACACCATATATTTT
-	TRBV21-1	TRBJ2-5	once	CASSNDRGGLSETQYF	TGTGCCAGCAGCAACGATAGAGGGGGCCTAAGTGAGACCCAGTACTTC
-	TRBV10-3	TRBJ1-4	-	CAISESDDPGGIEKLFF	TGTGCCATCAGTGAGTCGGACGACCCAGGAGGGATTGAAAAACTGTTTTTT
-	TRBV19	TRBJ1-2	-	CASRMTIDRSPNGYTF	TGTGCCAGTAGAATGACAATCGACCGATCGCCTAATGGCTACACCTTC
-	TRBV18	TRBJ1-2	-	CASSPPSGANYGYTF	TGTGCCAGCTCACCACCGTCGGGTGCTAACTATGGCTACACCTTC
-	TRBV28	TRBJ1-5	-	CATFRGSMSNQPQHF	TGTGCCACTTTCAGGGGATCCATGAGCAATCAGCCCCAGCATTTT
TRBD1	TRBV28	TRBJ1-4	-	CASERFTGVGEKLFF	TGTGCCAGTGAAAGGTTCACAGGGGTGGGCGAAAAACTGTTTTTT
-	TRBV12-3/TRBV12-4	TRBJ2-1	-	CASSSNNEQFF	TGTGCCAGCAGTTCTAACAATGAGCAGTTCTTC
-	TRBV3-1/TRBV3-2	TRBJ1-2	-	CASSQTTGNYGYTF	TGTGCCAGCAGCCAGACGACGGGAAACTATGGCTACACCTTC
TRBD1	TRBV28	TRBJ2-7	-	CASRKTGQGHSYEQYF	TGTGCCAGCAGAAAGACGGGACAGGGTCACTCCTACGAGCAGTACTTC
-	TRBV30	TRBJ1-6	-	CAWSDFPESSYNSPLHF	TGTGCCTGGAGTGATTTTCCGGAGAGCTCCTATAATTCACCCCTCCACTTT
-	TRBV7-9	TRBJ1-1	once	CASSATANTEAFF	TGTGCCAGCAGCGCCACAGCGAACACTGAAGCTTTCTTT
-	TRBV9	TRBJ2-5	-	CASSVEVRGQETQYF	TGTGCCAGCAGCGTAGAAGTGCGGGGTCAAGAGACCCAGTACTTC
-	TRBV5-1	TRBJ2-3	-	CASNPGAFGGRRDTQYF	TGCGCCAGCAACCCAGGAGCCTTTGGCGGGCGGCGGGATACGCAGTATTTT
TRBD1	TRBV5-1	TRBJ2-4	-	CASSLGQGYDIQYF	TGCGCCAGCAGCCTAGGACAGGGCTATGACATTCAGTACTTC
-	TRBV6-5	TRBJ2-7	-	CASKLLYEQYF	TGTGCCAGCAAACTTCTCTACGAGCAGTACTTC
-	TRBV7-2	TRBJ1-2	-	CASSRRRERLDGYTF	TGTGCCAGCAGTCGAAGGAGAGAACGGTTGGATGGCTACACCTTC
-	TRBV2	TRBJ1-6	-	CASSDRAYNSPLHF	TGTGCCAGCAGTGACAGGGCCTATAATTCACCCCTCCACTTT
-	TRBV5-4	TRBJ2-5	-	CASSLRGFPGRETQYF	TGTGCCAGCAGCTTACGGGGATTTCCTGGTAGGGAGACCCAGTACTTC
TRBD1	TRBV11-2	TRBJ2-3	once	CASSLAGTGVGADTQYF	TGTGCCAGCAGCTTAGCCGGGACAGGAGTTGGGGCAGATACGCAGTATTTT
TRBD1	TRBV4-1	TRBJ2-3	-	CASSSEDRGPDTQYF	TGCGCCAGCAGCTCTGAAGACAGGGGTCCAGATACGCAGTATTTT
-	TRBV19	TRBJ1-1	-	CASSIPSDREAFF	TGTGCCAGTAGTATTCCCTCCGACAGAGAAGCTTTCTTT
TRBD1	TRBV19	TRBJ2-7	-	CASSKTGTAFSYEQYF	TGTGCCAGTAGTAAAACCGGGACAGCTTTCTCCTACGAGCAGTACTTC
TRBD1	TRBV7-9	TRBJ2-5	once	CASSLQPGTGQQETQYF	TGTGCCAGCAGCTTACAGCCCGGGACAGGGCAACAAGAGACCCAGTACTTC
-	TRBV18	TRBJ2-2	few	CASSPVAGAITGELFF	TGTGCCAGCTCACCGGTTGCGGGGGCGATCACCGGGGAGCTGTTTTTT
TRBD1	TRBV27	TRBJ1-5	-	CASSGGTGGWNQPQHF	TGTGCCAGCAGCGGGGGGACAGGGGGTTGGAATCAGCCCCAGCATTTT
-	TRBV28	TRBJ2-7	-	CASINSGAYEQYF	TGTGCCAGCATTAACTCCGGGGCCTACGAGCAGTACTTC
-	TRBV29-1	TRBJ1-6	-	CSAAQDSHPGSPLHF	TGCAGCGCAGCCCAGGACAGTCATCCGGGGTCACCCCTCCACTTT
-	TRBV19	TRBJ1-5	-	CASSMSGGVYQPQHF	TGTGCCAGTAGTATGTCGGGGGGCGTGTATCAGCCCCAGCATTTT
-	TRBV18	TRBJ1-5	-	CASSQDSLQPQHF	TGTGCCAGCTCTCAGGACAGCCTTCAGCCCCAGCATTTT
TRBD1	TRBV19	TRBJ2-3	once	CASSSPRQGVVRRSTDTQYF	TGTGCCAGTAGTTCGCCCCGACAGGGGGTAGTTCGCCGTAGCACAGATACGCAGTATTTT
-	TRBV6-5	TRBJ1-1	-	CASSYSSHRNTEAFF	TGTGCCAGCAGTTACTCGTCACACCGGAACACTGAAGCTTTCTTT
TRBD1	TRBV4-1	TRBJ1-6	-	CASSQEGTGGNFGSPLHF	TGCGCCAGCAGCCAAGAGGGTACAGGGGGAAATTTCGGTTCACCCCTCCACTTT
TRBD2	TRBV19	TRBJ2-5	-	CASGLAGSQETQYF	TGTGCCAGTGGGCTAGCGGGGAGCCAAGAGACCCAGTACTTC
-	TRBV6-5	TRBJ1-2	-	CASSTGPSQGYGYTF	TGTGCCAGCAGCACGGGACCCTCACAGGGATATGGCTACACCTTC
-	TRBV11-2	TRBJ1-2	-	CASSLDIGGTGYTF	TGTGCCAGCAGCTTAGATATTGGCGGAACTGGCTACACCTTC
TRBD2	TRBV30	TRBJ2-2	-	CAWQTSGGALTGELFF	TGTGCCTGGCAGACTAGCGGGGGGGCCTTAACCGGGGAGCTGTTTTTT
-	TRBV5-1	TRBJ1-3	-	CASSLDQGFGNTIYF	TGCGCCAGCAGCTTGGACCAGGGGTTCGGAAACACCATATATTTT
-	TRBV4-2	TRBJ1-5	-	CASTQTWGVYSNQPQHF	TGTGCCAGCACCCAAACTTGGGGGGTTTATAGCAATCAGCCCCAGCATTTT